These T cell receptor beta chains were read from a single sample in a study of T cells in Graves' hyperthyroidism and ophthalmopathy. Via MiXCR, TCRdb re-called the multiplex PCR reads, giving one row per CDR3 protein. The table lists under 650,000 distinct CDR3 sequences, around 15% of them singletons, with approximately 3.9% in the top ten. The sample comprised blood. The receptors were sampled from a woman in her twenties or thirties with Graves' hyperthyroidism. Both conserved end residues are part of each CDR3. Fields, in order: V gene, J gene, D gene, clone size, CDR3 DNA, CDR3 protein. The D gene is left open where the match is weak. Clone size appears in some rows only: once, few, many, or a class for an expanded clone.

V: TRBV7-9
J: TRBJ1-6
D: .
size: .
DNA: TGTGCCAGCAGCTTAGCGGTGGGGTCGTACTCACCCCTCCACTTT
CDR3: CASSLAVGSYSPLHF

V: TRBV2
J: TRBJ1-4
D: .
size: .
DNA: TGTGCCAGCAGAGGGTCCTGGAATAATGAAAAACTGTTTTTT
CDR3: CASRGSWNNEKLFF

V: TRBV7-9
J: TRBJ1-1
D: .
size: .
DNA: TGTGCCAGCAGCTTTCACCCTGAAGCTTTCTTT
CDR3: CASSFHPEAFF

V: TRBV13
J: TRBJ2-5
D: TRBD2
size: .
DNA: TGTGCCAGCAGCCAGAGGGACTACAGTCAAGAGACCCAGTACTTC
CDR3: CASSQRDYSQETQYF

V: TRBV3-1
J: TRBJ2-1
D: .
size: few
DNA: TGTGCCAGCAGGAGAAGTAATGAGCAGTTCTTC
CDR3: CASRRSNEQFF

V: TRBV12-3/TRBV12-4
J: TRBJ1-5
D: .
size: few
DNA: TGTGCCAGCAGATTACCGGGACCGGGGAATCAGCCCCAGCATTTT
CDR3: CASRLPGPGNQPQHF

V: TRBV4-3
J: TRBJ1-1
D: .
size: .
DNA: TGCGCCAGCAGCCAAGACCGGGTTGGGACTGAAGCTTTCTTT
CDR3: CASSQDRVGTEAFF

V: TRBV28
J: TRBJ2-7
D: TRBD1
size: many
DNA: TGTGCCAGCACTAAAAGTCCGGGACAGGGAGCTTACGAGCAGTACTTC
CDR3: CASTKSPGQGAYEQYF

V: TRBV30
J: TRBJ1-3
D: .
size: many
DNA: TGTGCCTGGACGCAACGGCTGGTAGTCGCTGGAAACACCATATATTTT
CDR3: CAWTQRLVVAGNTIYF

V: TRBV28
J: TRBJ2-7
D: .
size: many
DNA: TGTGCCAGCAGCCCGGGTCGGGGGTGGTCTACGTACTACGAGCAGTACTTC
CDR3: CASSPGRGWSTYYEQYF

V: TRBV25-1
J: TRBJ2-3
D: .
size: .
DNA: TGTGCCAGCAGTGAAGAGGACCACACAGATACGCAGTATTTT
CDR3: CASSEEDHTDTQYF

V: TRBV5-8
J: TRBJ2-7
D: .
size: few
DNA: TGTGCCAGCAGCCCCCGGTGGGCGTTGGACTCCTACGAGCAGTACTTC
CDR3: CASSPRWALDSYEQYF

V: TRBV6-1
J: TRBJ2-1
D: .
size: few
DNA: TGTGCCAGCCCTTCCCACAATGAGCAGTTCTTC
CDR3: CASPSHNEQFF

V: TRBV30
J: TRBJ2-3
D: .
size: many
DNA: TGTGCCTGGAGTGGGTTTACCCGGTCGAGCACAGATACGCAGTATTTT
CDR3: CAWSGFTRSSTDTQYF

V: TRBV6-2/TRBV6-3
J: TRBJ2-1
D: TRBD1
size: few
DNA: TGTGCCAGCAGTTACCTCCCCGGACAGGGTGGGAATGAGCAGTCCTTC
CDR3: CASSYLPGQGGNEQSF

V: TRBV20-1
J: TRBJ2-1
D: .
size: many
DNA: TGCAGTGCTAGAGCGGGATGGGATGAGCAGTTCTTC
CDR3: CSARAGWDEQFF

V: TRBV29-1
J: TRBJ2-1
D: .
size: many
DNA: TGCAGCGCAGCAGGGCCCTACAATGAGCAGTTCTTC
CDR3: CSAAGPYNEQFF

V: TRBV7-8
J: TRBJ2-3
D: .
size: .
DNA: TGTGCCAGCAGCTCGAGTAGTAAGGATACGCAGTATTTT
CDR3: CASSSSSKDTQYF

V: TRBV20-1
J: TRBJ1-2
D: .
size: few
DNA: TGCAGTGCTGGATCCCGGGACACCTATGGCTACACCTTC
CDR3: CSAGSRDTYGYTF

V: TRBV18
J: TRBJ2-2
D: .
size: many
DNA: TGTGCCAGCTCACCATCGACAGGCTTCACCGGGGAGCTGTTTTTT
CDR3: CASSPSTGFTGELFF

V: TRBV7-9
J: TRBJ2-5
D: .
size: many
DNA: TGTGCCAGCAGGGAGACAGTCCAAGAGACCCAGTACTTC
CDR3: CASRETVQETQYF

V: TRBV7-2
J: TRBJ2-3
D: TRBD2
size: many
DNA: TGTGCCAGCAGCTTTCTAGCGGGAGCAGGCGCAGATACGCAGTATTTT
CDR3: CASSFLAGAGADTQYF

V: TRBV12-5
J: TRBJ2-5
D: TRBD2
size: many
DNA: TGTGCTAGTGGAGCCGGGACTAGCGGACCCCAAGAGACCCAGTACTTC
CDR3: CASGAGTSGPQETQYF